By sample fraction, the clone carrying this TCR gamma chain is medium-sized. These data are taken from a study of gamma-delta T cells after stem cell transplantation. TCRdb ran CATT on the RT-PCR reads. Of over 2,500 gamma-chain clones listed, roughly 18% are singletons. This clonotype was sampled from a human donor. It is not recorded whose cells these are; they may come from a transplant donor. Source material: gamma-delta T cells.

The CDR3 protein is CATWDNIPLNYYKKLF. The CDR3 DNA follows: TGTGCCACCTGGGACAACATCCCCTTAAATTATTATAAGAAACTCTTT. The gene calls are TRGV3 and TRGJ1 or TRGJ2. The CDR3 consists of 16 residues. V was clipped by 2 bases and J by 1 base; unmatched bases: 11. Germline values: CDR1 VTNTFY, CDR2 YDVSTARD (reference sequence).